This passage covers 26 T cell receptor beta chains from one sample sequenced in a study of T cell clusters in autoimmune cytopenias. Some 40,000 genome equivalents of blood DNA were amplified for TRB. TRB rearrangements were amplified by touch-down multiplex PCR with mixed TRB-A/B primers. TCRdb re-called the multiplex PCR reads, yielding one record per CDR3 amino acid sequence without DNA. This table lists some 7,000 distinct CDR3 sequences. Sequenced input: peripheral blood. The receptor source for this set is a human donor with an autoimmune cytopenia or autoimmune hepatitis (not recorded which).

The V call is TRBV30, the J call TRBJ1-2; TCRdb names TRBD1, which stays unverified in the absence of DNA. The CDR3 length is 13 residues. The V gene's germline CDR1 is GTSNPN and CDR2 SVGIG (reference sequence). The CDR3 region is CAWGATGLYGYTF. Drawing the rest from reference TRBV30 and TRBJ1-2, the complete variable domain is SQTIHQWPATLVQPVGSPLSLECTVEGTSNPNLYWYRQAAGRGLQLLFYSVGIGQISSEVPQNLSASRPQDRQFILSSKKLLLSDSGFYLCAWGATGLYGYTFGSGTRLTVV.

Its frequency marks this clonotype as medium-sized. V and J are TRBV6-5 and TRBJ2-7. This CDR3 comprises 11 residues. The V gene's germline CDR1 is MNHEY and CDR2 SVGAGI. This CDR3 is CASSYDGEQYF.

This chain links TRBV12-3 or TRBV12-4 with TRBJ2-7. The CDR3 is made up of 12 amino acids. CDR3 region: CASSFYSYEQYF.

V gene TRBV7-2 combines with J gene TRBJ2-1. Germline CDR1 is SGHTA and CDR2 is FQGNSA. This CDR3 has 14 amino acids. This CDR3 is CASSLVVSHGEQFF.

This clonotype ranks as medium-sized in terms of frequency. The J gene is TRBJ2-1, the V gene TRBV7-6. CDR3 length: 14 amino acids. The V gene's germline CDR1 is SGHVS and CDR2 FNYEAQ. CDR3 region: CASTLGGTYNEQFF.

This chain links TRBV27 with TRBJ2-5. Germline V gene sequence: CDR1 MNHEY, CDR2 SMNVEV (reference sequence). The CDR3 totals 15 residues. CDR3 residues: CASNQQPNVKGTQYF.

The rearrangement links TRBV6-5 to TRBJ2-3. Germline V gene lookup returns CDR1 MNHEY and CDR2 SVGAGI. The CDR3 covers 12 residues. The CDR3 loop is CATRRSTDTQYF.

This chain links TRBV11-1 with TRBJ2-1; the TRBD2 assignment by TCRdb is unverifiable without DNA. CDR1 SGHAT and CDR2 FQDESV come from the germline V gene (reference sequence). CDR3 length equals 16 residues. The CDR3 sequence is CASSRAPGLLYNEQFF.

The chain carries TRBV30 and TRBJ1-6; the TCRdb D gene call, TRBD1, has no DNA to confirm it. CDR3 length: 13 amino acids. Germline V gives CDR1 GTSNPN, CDR2 SVGIG (reference sequence). The CDR3 spells CAWDRGMNSPLHF.

This chain links TRBV28 with TRBJ1-3; TCRdb calls TRBD1, which cannot be checked without DNA. The CDR3 is 15 amino acids. Per the germline V gene, CDR1 is MDHEN and CDR2 is SYDVKM. The CDR3 loop reads CASSLPTGAGNTIYF.

This chain joins TRBV7-2 and TRBJ1-2; lacking DNA, the TRBD1 call made by TCRdb goes unchecked. Germline CDR1 and CDR2: SGHTA and FQGNSA. The CDR3 has 19 amino acids. The CDR3 here is CASSLYTFPRVGANYGYTF.

This chain uses TRBV20-1 with TRBJ2-7. The CDR3 spans 11 residues. Germline CDR1 DFQATT, CDR2 SNEGSKA (reference sequence). The CDR3 is CSADSSYEQYF.

CDR3 residues: CASSQLGSGNSYEQYF. V gene TRBV5-6 combines with J gene TRBJ2-7. The CDR3 covers 16 residues. The germline gives CDR1 SGHDT, CDR2 YYEEEE. The complete variable domain, with remaining parts taken from reference TRBV5-6 and TRBJ2-7, reads DAGVTQSPTHLIKTRGQQVTLRCSPKSGHDTVSWYQQALGQGPQFIFQYYEEEERQRGNFPDRFSGHQFPNYSSELNVNALLLGDSALYLCASSQLGSGNSYEQYFGPGTRLTVT.

Its frequency marks this clonotype as medium-sized. The rearrangement uses TRBV6-5 and TRBJ1-1; lacking DNA, the TRBD1 call made by TCRdb goes unchecked. This CDR3 contains 17 residues. Germline V gene sequence: CDR1 MNHEY, CDR2 SVGAGI. The CDR3 here is CASSYTPLGGADTEAFF.

The chain employs TRBV5-1 and TRBJ2-1. Germline CDR1 reads SGHRS; CDR2 reads YFSETQ. The CDR3 spans 14 residues. CDR3 protein: CASSLHSSYNEQFF.

The gene calls are TRBV5-4 and TRBJ2-1; the D call of TRBD1 rests on TCRdb alone, since no DNA is present to check it. This CDR3 is built from 13 residues. Germline CDR1 reads SGHNT; CDR2 reads YYREEE (reference sequence). The CDR3 reads CASSLDRYNEQFF.

The chain carries TRBV15 and TRBJ1-2; without DNA, the TCRdb call of TRBD1 cannot be checked. CDR1 LNHNV and CDR2 YYDKDF come from the germline V gene (reference sequence). The CDR3 spans 14 residues. The CDR3 here is CATSRGGAFYGYTF.

This clonotype is deemed medium-sized by its frequency. The V and J genes are TRBV30 and TRBJ2-2; the D gene TCRdb calls, TRBD1, cannot be checked with no DNA. The CDR3 has 13 amino acids. Per germline, CDR1 GTSNPN and CDR2 SVGIG (reference sequence). Here the CDR3 reads CAWTPLTSGELFF. Filled out from reference TRBV30 and TRBJ2-2, the complete variable domain reads SQTIHQWPATLVQPVGSPLSLECTVEGTSNPNLYWYRQAAGRGLQLLFYSVGIGQISSEVPQNLSASRPQDRQFILSSKKLLLSDSGFYLCAWTPLTSGELFFGEGSRLTVL.

The V gene is TRBV5-6, the J gene TRBJ2-5; TCRdb indicates TRBD2, and absent DNA this call remains unverified. This CDR3 spans 15 amino acids. Germline CDR1 and CDR2: SGHDT and YYEEEE. This chain's CDR3 is CASSLLAGGLETQYF.

Its frequency marks this clonotype as medium-sized. The chain employs TRBV19 and TRBJ2-3. Germline V gene data show CDR1 as LNHDA and CDR2 as SQIVND (reference sequence). The CDR3 is made up of 13 amino acids. The CDR3 loop is CASRSGGTDTQYF.

The chain links TRBV20-1 to TRBJ1-4; TCRdb designates TRBD1, a call that cannot be tested without DNA. The CDR3 contains 13 residues. The germline V gene encodes CDR1 DFQATT and CDR2 SNEGSKA (reference sequence). The CDR3 sequence is CSARRRGNEKLFF.

This clonotype shows up as medium-sized (0.01 to 0.1%) by frequency. The chain carries TRBV19 and TRBJ1-4. The CDR3 covers 14 residues. Germline CDR1 is LNHDA and CDR2 is SQIVND (reference sequence). CDR3 amino acids: CASKRGGQREKLFF.

V usage is TRBV23-1 and J usage is TRBJ2-5. TRBV23-1 qualifies as an ORF whose function is uncertain. This CDR3 has 13 amino acids. The CDR3 here is CASFRQVQETQYF.

The rearrangement links TRBV27 to TRBJ2-2; the D call from TCRdb, TRBD2, cannot be confirmed without DNA. This CDR3 has 18 residues. The germline CDR1 and CDR2 sequences are MNHEY and SMNVEV (reference sequence). The CDR3 loop reads CASSSSGLAGGGTGELFF.

This chain links TRBV20-1 with TRBJ2-3. The CDR3 contains 12 residues. In germline, CDR1 is DFQATT, CDR2 SNEGSKA (reference sequence). CDR3 sequence: CSARASEDTQYF.

This clonotype is labeled medium-sized based on frequency. CDR3 protein: CAWSVVGPLHF. The chain couples TRBV30 to TRBJ1-6. Germline assignment: CDR1 GTSNPN and CDR2 SVGIG (reference sequence). This CDR3 comprises 11 residues.